This T cell receptor beta chain was sequenced in a study of blood T cell repertoires in COVID-19. Study at large: Sources were T cells, B-cell-depleted T cells, or PBMCs; the material itself was cDNA or gDNA.

Per the authors' pipeline: Using reference gene primer amplification, nucleated cell counts were estimated. Here immunoSEQ multiplex PCR was the method, and the copy in TCRdb shows in-frame clones only, minus some. V and J calls and clone size come straight from that table; D and trimming were deduced from the DNA. The table includes around 100,000 clones, approximately 88% detected once. Germline V gene data show CDR1 as SGHRS and CDR2 as YFSETQ. The germline V and J ends were trimmed by 4 bases and 2 bases, with 15 bases remaining between them. The CDR3 is 16 residues long. The sample consisted of peripheral blood. The gene calls are TRBV5-1 and TRBJ1-4; weak D call: TRBD1 (5 bases). The receptor was derived from a man older than 75 with acute or convalescent COVID-19. The CDR3 sequence is CASSPGQGGTNEKLFF. Here the CDR3 DNA reads TGCGCCAGCAGCCCTGGTCAGGGAGGGACTAATGAAAAACTGTTTTTT.